The next 27 T cell receptor beta chains were all read from a single sample in a study of blood T cells in healthy people across ages. A second PCR, run for about 6 to 12 cycles, used a sample-barcoded 5' primer plus a J-beta primer mix. TCRdb redid the calling of the 5' RACE reads with MiXCR, one entry per CDR3 protein. The sample shows hundreds of thousands of distinct CDR3 sequences, about 36% of them seen only once. Material: blood. The receptors were sampled from a man between 18 and 29 years old in good health.

The chain recombines TRBV2 with TRBJ1-4; D uncertain. V was clipped by 4 bases and J by 13 bases, with 10 bases between them. The germline V gene has CDR1 SNHLY and CDR2 FYNNEI. This CDR3 is built from 11 residues. The CDR3: CASSAGSRLFF. CDR3 coding DNA: TGTGCCAGCAGTGCGGGGAGTAGACTGTTTTTT.

Only a few counts were recorded for this clonotype. The chain links TRBV5-1 to TRBJ2-3; D call uncertain. Germline loops: CDR1 SGHRS, CDR2 YFSETQ. The CDR3 is 16 amino acids. Trimming pared 4 bases from V and 0 bases from J, leaving 15 bases between. The CDR3 region is CASSHVDGASTDTQYF. The CDR3 DNA reads TGCGCCAGCAGCCACGTCGACGGAGCTAGCACAGATACGCAGTATTTT.

In its sample, this clonotype was seen a few times. The chain combines TRBV27 with TRBJ1-2; 7 nucleotides align to TRBD1. CDR1 and CDR2 (germline): MNHEY, SMNVEV (reference sequence). Trimming removed 6 bases from V and 8 bases from J; junction bases left unmatched: 27. CDR3 length: 19 residues. The CDR3 sequence is CASSSQGRGLKVRAKGYTF. In nucleotides, the CDR3 is TGTGCCAGCAGCTCTCAGGGAAGGGGGCTAAAGGTGCGGGCTAAGGGCTACACCTTC.

The gene calls are TRBV12-3 or TRBV12-4 and TRBJ2-5; no clear D. CDR3 size: 15 residues. Trimming cost V 6 bases and J 4 bases, with 18 bases left between them. The CDR3 DNA follows: TGTGCCAGCAGCCTCGGTCTAGGAGTGGGAGAGACCCAGTACTTC. The encoded protein is CASSLGLGVGETQYF.

The V gene is TRBV29-1, the J gene TRBJ2-5; the D is unclear. The CDR3 length is 12 residues. Trimming stripped 7 bases from V and 2 bases from J, with 11 bases between. Germline loops: CDR1 SQVTM, CDR2 ANQGSEA. The CDR3 spells CSAPDGQETQYF. CDR3 in DNA: TGCAGCGCTCCGGACGGGCAAGAGACCCAGTACTTC.

This chain links TRBV3-1 with TRBJ2-2; D not certain. This CDR3 has 13 residues. Trimming took 3 bases from V and 4 from J, leaving 6 bases between them. Germline V gene sequence: CDR1 LGHDT, CDR2 YNNKEL (reference sequence). The CDR3 nucleotides read TGTGCCAGCAGCCATCTCACCACCGGGGAGCTGTTTTTT. It translates to CASSHLTTGELFF.

The gene calls are TRBV2 and TRBJ2-5, with D possibly matching TRBD2 (5 bases). The germline V gene has CDR1 SNHLY and CDR2 FYNNEI. V gave up 3 bases and J gave up 1 base, with 21 bases separating them. The CDR3 is 18 residues long. The CDR3 sequence: CASSDDGLWTGSQETQYF. DNA of the CDR3: TGTGCCAGCAGTGACGACGGCCTTTGGACTGGCTCCCAAGAGACCCAGTACTTC. Complete variable domain (other parts from reference TRBV2 and TRBJ2-5): EPEVTQTPSHQVTQMGQEVILRCVPISNHLYFYWYRQILGQKVEFLVSFYNNEISEKSEIFDDQFSVERPDGSNFTLKIRSTKLEDSAMYFCASSDDGLWTGSQETQYFGPGTRLLVL.

This sequence joins TRBV10-3 and TRBJ2-3; no clear D. The CDR3 has 13 residues. The V end was cut by 7 bases, the J end by 2 bases, with 10 bases between. The V gene's germline CDR1 is ENHRY and CDR2 SYGVKD. CDR3 in DNA: TGTGCCATCATCGCCAGTCCCACAGATACGCAGTATTTT. The encoded protein is CAIIASPTDTQYF.

The rearrangement joins TRBV6-6 to TRBJ2-1, with a possible D match to TRBD2 (6 bases). Germline-derived CDR1 and CDR2 are MNHNY and SVGAGI (reference sequence). CDR3 length: 15 residues. Deletions cut 7 bases from V and 3 bases from J, with 16 bases between. The CDR3 region is CASMEAGGRYNEQFF. CDR3 coding DNA: TGTGCCAGCATGGAGGCCGGGGGTCGCTACAATGAGCAGTTCTTC.

This clonotype appeared many times. The J gene is TRBJ2-5, the V gene TRBV12-3 or TRBV12-4; 7 bases fit TRBD1. The J call may be in error: the DNA end matches TRBJ2-7 better. The CDR3 is 14 amino acids. The CDR3 DNA follows: TGTGCCAGCAGTTTATCTACCAACAGGGGCGAGCAGTACTTC. Protein sequence: CASSLSTNRGEQYF.

In this sample, this clonotype turned up once. A single base separates this from a much larger clone, so it may be a read error. V gene TRBV4-2 combines with J gene TRBJ2-5, with 12 bases lining up with TRBD2. The CDR3 has 19 amino acids. Germline V lookup: CDR1 LGHNA, CDR2 YNFKEQ. V lost 1 base and J lost 11; bases outside the gene matches: 20. The CDR3 nucleotides are TGTGCCAGCAGCCAAGGATTACTAGCGGGGGGAGTCTCCAATCGTGAGCAGTACTTC. The encoded protein is CASSQGLLAGGVSNREQYF.

This clonotype was detected a few times. The V call is TRBV3-1, the J call TRBJ2-3, with D possibly matching TRBD2 (5 bases). This CDR3 spans 13 amino acids. The germline V gene encodes CDR1 LGHDT and CDR2 YNNKEL (reference sequence). V gave up 6 bases and J gave up 4 bases, with 11 bases separating them. In DNA form, the CDR3 reads TGTGCCAGCAGAGGGAGTTCCTCAGATACGCAGTATTTT. Encoded protein: CASRGSSSDTQYF.

This chain joins TRBV7-9 and TRBJ1-1; the match to TRBD1 covers 9 bases. Trimming cost V 5 bases and J 1 base; bases outside gene matches: 5. CDR3 size: 15 residues. CDR1 is SEHNR, CDR2 FQNEAQ, per germline (reference sequence). DNA for the CDR3: TGTGCCAGCAGCGCGGGACAGGGTTCGAACACTGAAGCTTTCTTT. It translates to CASSAGQGSNTEAFF.

V and J are TRBV7-2 and TRBJ2-1; D is perhaps TRBD1 (6 bases). The germline CDR1 and CDR2 sequences are SGHTA and FQGNSA. The CDR3 runs to 12 residues. V was clipped by 9 bases and J by 13 bases, with 19 bases between them. The CDR3 spells CARWGTQETQFF. As DNA, the CDR3 is TGTGCCAGGTGGGGGACACAAGAGACCCAGTTCTTC.

This clonotype was seen at least ten times. The chain carries TRBV25-1 and TRBJ2-1; the match to TRBD2 covers 11 bases. The V segment lost 5 bases and the J segment 9 bases; nucleotides outside the gene matches: 9. Germline-derived CDR1 and CDR2 are MGHDK and SYGVNS. This CDR3 comprises 15 residues. The CDR3 DNA sequence: TGTGCCAGCAGTCGGCCTAGCGGGGGGACGGGTGAGCAGTTCTTC. This encodes CASSRPSGGTGEQFF. The complete variable domain, with remaining parts taken from reference TRBV25-1 and TRBJ2-1, reads EADIYQTPRYLVIGTGKKITLECSQTMGHDKMYWYQQDPGMELHLIHYSYGVNSTEKGDLSSESTVSRIRTEHFPLTLESARPSHTSQYLCASSRPSGGTGEQFFGPGTRLTVL.

This chain uses TRBV20-1 with TRBJ2-3; 8 bases are a match to TRBD1. The CDR3 is 13 amino acids. CDR1 and CDR2 from the germline V gene are DFQATT and SNEGSKA (reference sequence). V gave up 7 bases and J gave up 0 bases; unmatched junction bases: 3. CDR3 nucleotides: TGCAGTGGGGGACAGGATAGCACAGATACGCAGTATTTT. This encodes CSGGQDSTDTQYF.

This clonotype turned up a few times. The rearrangement links TRBV10-3 to TRBJ1-1; TRBD1 agrees at 7 bases. This CDR3 has 14 amino acids. CDR1 and CDR2 from the germline V gene are ENHRY and SYGVKD. J lost 1 base, V lost 8 bases, and 7 bases had no gene match. The CDR3 region has the DNA TGTGCCATCCGGCCAGGGGGGGCGAACACTGAAGCTTTCTTT. Protein: CAIRPGGANTEAFF.

This clonotype has just a few counts. The rearrangement links TRBV7-2 to TRBJ1-4; D call uncertain. Germline CDR1 SGHTA, CDR2 FQGNSA. The CDR3 covers 15 residues. Between the trimmed V and J ends, which lost 5 bases and 4 bases, there was a span of 14 bases. CDR3 bases: TGTGCCAGCAGCCCCAGCTTTGGGGTTAATGAAAAACTGTTTTTT. This gives the protein CASSPSFGVNEKLFF.

V is TRBV6-1 and J is TRBJ1-1; D is unresolved. V was clipped by 5 bases and J by 4 bases, with 11 bases between them. Per germline, CDR1 MNHNS and CDR2 SASEGT. The length of the CDR3 is 13 residues. The CDR3 DNA reads as TGTGCCAGCAGTCCATACCACTTCACTGAAGCTTTCTTT. This translates into CASSPYHFTEAFF.

The chain links TRBV6-1 to TRBJ1-2; D perhaps matches TRBD1 (5 bases). Per germline, CDR1 MNHNS and CDR2 SASEGT. V dropped 5 bases and J dropped 0 bases, with 16 bases sitting between them. The CDR3 is made up of 16 amino acids. The CDR3 DNA reads as TGTGCCAGCAGTTTCATAACAGGATTTTCTAACTATGGCTACACCTTC. Amino acid sequence: CASSFITGFSNYGYTF.

V gene TRBV7-2 combines with J gene TRBJ2-3; D remains ambiguous. The CDR3 consists of 16 residues. V was pared by 1 base and J by 0 bases, with 11 bases between. Germline V gives CDR1 SGHTA, CDR2 FQGNSA. This CDR3 is CASSLVGITSTDTQYF. The CDR3 DNA is TGTGCCAGCAGCTTAGTTGGGATTACTAGCACAGATACGCAGTATTTT.

The CDR3 spells CSVALTGEGGQYF. CDR3 sequence (DNA): TGCAGCGTTGCCCTGACAGGGGAGGGCGGGCAGTACTTC. The V gene is TRBV29-1, the J gene TRBJ2-5, with D possibly matching TRBD1 (8 bases). Trimming left V 4 bases short and J 11 bases short, with 20 bases between. In germline, CDR1 is SQVTM, CDR2 ANQGSEA. The CDR3 is 13 residues long. The full variable domain, in which reference TRBV29-1 and TRBJ2-5 provide the parts outside the CDR3, is SAVISQKPSRDICQRGTSLTIQCQVDSQVTMMFWYRQQPGQSLTLIATANQGSEATYESGFVIDKFPISRPNLTFSTLTVSNMSPEDSSIYLCSVALTGEGGQYFGPGTRLLVL.

In this sample, this clonotype turned up a few times. A single base separates this from a much larger clone, so it may be a read error. The chain couples TRBV28 to TRBJ2-3; no firm D call. The germline V and J ends were trimmed by 4 bases and 3 bases, with 11 bases remaining between them. The CDR3 length is 14 residues. From germline, CDR1 is MDHEN and CDR2 SYDVKM. CDR3 in DNA: TGTGCCAGCAGTTCGGTGACCCAGACAGATACGCAGTATTTT. Translated, it gives CASSSVTQTDTQYF. Based on the CDR3 plus reference TRBV28 and TRBJ2-3, the full variable domain is DVKVTQSSRYLVKRTGEKVFLECVQDMDHENMFWYRQDPGLGLRLIYFSYDVKMKEKGDIPEGYSVSREKKERFSLILESASTNQTSMYLCASSSVTQTDTQYFGPGTRLTVL.

This clonotype was seen at least ten times. This chain joins TRBV12-3 or TRBV12-4 and TRBJ2-3; D unresolved. The CDR3 is 10 residues long. V was shortened by 6 bases and J by 5 bases, with 3 bases between the two germline ends. The CDR3 loop is CASRRDTQYF. The CDR3 region has the DNA TGTGCCAGCAGGAGAGATACGCAGTATTTT.

This sequence joins TRBV5-1 and TRBJ2-7; weak D call: TRBD1 (7 bases). Germline CDR1 SGHRS, CDR2 YFSETQ. CDR3 length equals 15 residues. V was shortened by 4 bases and J by 5 bases, with 19 bases between the two germline ends. CDR3 in amino acids: CASSLGTDGGNEQYF. As DNA, the CDR3 is TGCGCCAGCAGCCTAGGGACAGACGGCGGGAACGAGCAGTACTTC.

This clonotype has ten or more counts. The J gene is TRBJ2-1, the V gene TRBV4-3; the D gene is possibly TRBD2 (5 bases). V lost 0 bases and J 10 bases, leaving 7 bases between the germline ends. The CDR3 length is 12 residues. Germline values: CDR1 LGHNA, CDR2 YSLEER. CDR3 in amino acids: CASSQEGGEQFF. The DNA of the CDR3 is TGCGCCAGCAGCCAAGAGGGCGGGGAGCAGTTCTTC.

This clonotype was found a few times. The rearrangement links TRBV20-1 to TRBJ1-2; maybe TRBD1 (6 bases). Trimming removed 0 bases at V and 3 bases at J, with 11 bases between. The germline V gene encodes CDR1 DFQATT and CDR2 SNEGSKA (reference sequence). The CDR3 consists of 14 residues. DNA for the CDR3: TGCAGTGCTAGAGATTCGGGGGGCGACTATGGCTACACCTTC. Translating gives CSARDSGGDYGYTF.